This T cell receptor (beta chain) was captured in a study of CXCR3-negative and CXCR3-positive naive CD8 T cells. The CDR3 length is 12 residues. Germline V gene data show CDR1 as SQVTM and CDR2 as ANQGSEA. TRB cDNA libraries were made by UMI-labeled 5' RACE. For each CDR3 protein, TCRdb gives one entry from its re-call of the 5' RACE reads, without DNA. This table lists 50,000 to 75,000 distinct CDR3 sequences. A word on this clonotype: Antigen unknown.

Study-wide results and caveats: Whereas both naive subsets had comparably high diversity, memory CD8+ cells had much lower diversity.

This receptor was identified in a human donor in good health. Some clones in this sample may be carry-over from other donors' samples. The specimen sequenced was naive CXCR3- CD8+ T cells from blood. Subset given: CD45RO-CCR7+CD27+CD95- naive CD8+ T cells lacking CXCR3 (TNR3-). The chain links TRBV29-1 to TRBJ2-1; the D call from TCRdb, TRBD1, cannot be confirmed without DNA. CDR3 region: CSVGGGFNEQFF.